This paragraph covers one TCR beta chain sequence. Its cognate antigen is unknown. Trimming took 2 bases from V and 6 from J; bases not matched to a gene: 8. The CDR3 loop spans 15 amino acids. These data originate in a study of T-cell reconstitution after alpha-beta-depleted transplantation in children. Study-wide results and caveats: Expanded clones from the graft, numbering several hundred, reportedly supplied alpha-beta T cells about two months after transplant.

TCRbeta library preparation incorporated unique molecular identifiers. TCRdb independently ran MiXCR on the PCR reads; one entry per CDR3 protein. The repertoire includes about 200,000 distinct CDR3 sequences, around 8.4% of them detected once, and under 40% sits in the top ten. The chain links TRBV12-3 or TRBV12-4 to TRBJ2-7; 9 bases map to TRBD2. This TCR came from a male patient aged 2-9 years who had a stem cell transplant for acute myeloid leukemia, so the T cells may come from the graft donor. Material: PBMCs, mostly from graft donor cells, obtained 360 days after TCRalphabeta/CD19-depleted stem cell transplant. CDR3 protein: CASSLRAGGPVEQYF. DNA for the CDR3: TGTGCCAGCAGTTTACGGGCGGGAGGGCCAGTCGAGCAGTACTTC.